This TCR beta chain was identified during a study of T-cell memory formation after mild COVID-19. Findings and limits, study-wide: Memory from before infection featured some responding clones, which suggests cross-reactive memory joined. Clones shrinking from day 15 to 85 showed even CD4/CD8 mixes; later expanders tilted CD4+.

TCRdb re-derived calls from the 5' RACE reads in MiXCR, one entry per CDR3 protein. The sample contains 300,000 to 350,000 distinct CDR3 sequences, approximately 14% of which appear only once. This clonotype appeared a few times. The antigen is unknown. Germline CDR1 SGHAT, CDR2 FQNNGV. The CDR3 has 15 amino acids. Between the trimmed V and J ends, which lost 4 bases and 5 bases, there was a span of 16 bases. The receptor was derived from a man aged 18 to 29 who had mild COVID-19 (a few samples of this study predate the infection). Cell type and time point are not known. Input material: PBMCs or a T cell subset sorted from them (not recorded which). V is TRBV11-2 and J is TRBJ2-3, with D uncertain. The CDR3 sequence: CASSSDGPPLDTQYF. The CDR3 DNA follows: TGTGCCAGCAGCTCCGATGGCCCTCCACTAGATACGCAGTATTTT.